This T cell receptor (beta chain) derives from a study of cytomegalovirus exposure and HLA in healthy donors. Study in general: There were 117 million unique TCR beta sequences, drawn from 150 million to 200 million T cells, in an earlier analysis. Counted in an early data release were approximately 85 million unique TCRs from HLA-typed donors. Study findings and constraints: Clonal expansion was found to be greater in HLA-associated TCR beta chains than in equally common others in a later analysis.

Donors were nominally healthy when sampled, though unrecorded immune exposures were likely. With respect to this clone: Its antigen is currently unknown.

It was with 60 Vbeta and 13 Jbeta primers that the PCR ran. Libraries were prepared by immunoSEQ multiplex PCR; TCRdb keeps only in-frame clonotypes and omits some of them. The profile shows about 140,000 clones, 65% to 85% of them singletons. CDR3 length: 10 residues. V lost 10 bases and J 7 bases, leaving 7 bases between the germline ends. Germline values: CDR1 SEHNR, CDR2 FQNEAQ (reference sequence). This sequence originates from a man in his fifties or sixties in good health and CMV-seronegative. This rearrangement joins TRBV7-9 to TRBJ2-2, with D unclear. The specimen was PBMCs. CDR3 sequence: CAINFGELFF. The CDR3 DNA is TGTGCCATTAACTTCGGGGAGCTGTTTTTT.